One sample yielded the 24 T cell receptor beta chains listed below, sequenced in a study of blood T cell repertoires in COVID-19. Method: immunoSEQ multiplex PCR; TCRdb's copy keeps in-frame clones and lacks some. The sample contains tens of thousands of clones, approximately 93% of which appear only once. Sequencing was done on a sample of peripheral blood. All receptors derive from a man in his 70s with active COVID-19.

The gene calls are TRBV7-2 and TRBJ2-7; D is possibly TRBD2 (5 bases). V was pared by 4 bases and J by 2 bases, with 12 bases between. This CDR3 contains 14 residues. CDR1 and CDR2 from the germline V gene are SGHTA and FQGNSA. CDR3 DNA sequence: TGTGCCAGCAGCTATGGGAGCCTAGCCTACGAGCAGTACTTC. Translated, it gives CASSYGSLAYEQYF.

The V gene is TRBV5-1, the J gene TRBJ2-5; TRBD2 agrees at 7 bases. V was clipped by 4 bases and J by 5 bases; unmatched bases: 5. The CDR3 sequence is 13 residues long. Germline V lookup: CDR1 SGHRS, CDR2 YFSETQ. The CDR3 protein is CASSGGSFETQYF. The CDR3 DNA follows: TGCGCCAGCAGCGGCGGGAGTTTTGAGACCCAGTACTTC.

The chain employs TRBV7-2 and TRBJ1-3; D is possibly TRBD1 (6 bases). From germline, CDR1 is SGHTA and CDR2 FQGNSA. V lost 2 bases and J lost 0, with 11 bases in between. The length of the CDR3 is 16 residues. The CDR3 protein is CASSLQGRVSGNTIYF. The CDR3 DNA reads as TGTGCCAGCAGCTTACAGGGGAGGGTCTCTGGAAACACCATATATTTT.

The chain couples TRBV18 to TRBJ2-5; 13 nucleotides align to TRBD2. This CDR3 spans 17 amino acids. CDR1 is KGHSH and CDR2 is LQKENI in the germline V gene. Germline trimming cut 5 bases from V and 4 bases from J; bases unmatched to any gene: 10. In nucleotides, the CDR3 is TGTGCCAGCTCATCGACTAGCGGGGGGCCCGGGAGAGAGACCCAGTACTTC. This sequence encodes CASSSTSGGPGRETQYF.

The chain couples TRBV19 to TRBJ2-3; D may be TRBD2 (7 bases). In germline, CDR1 is LNHDA, CDR2 SQIVND (reference sequence). The CDR3 length is 15 residues. Trimming took off 6 bases at V and 0 bases at J, with 13 bases between the two ends. For the CDR3, the DNA is TGTGCCAGTAGCCGCGGGGGCCCAAGCACAGATACGCAGTATTTT. This codes for CASSRGGPSTDTQYF.

V is TRBV7-2 and J is TRBJ1-2, with D unresolved. Trimming cost V 1 base and J 0 bases, with 12 bases left between them. The CDR3 sequence is 16 residues long. CDR1 and CDR2 (germline): SGHTA, FQGNSA. The CDR3 here is CASSLGGLGANYGYTF. DNA for the CDR3: TGTGCCAGCAGCTTAGGCGGGCTGGGAGCTAACTATGGCTACACCTTC.

The V gene is TRBV7-2, the J gene TRBJ2-7; no reliable D call. CDR1 is SGHTA and CDR2 is FQGNSA in the germline V gene. V was cut by 6 bases and J by 6 bases, with 12 bases left in between. The CDR3 consists of 12 residues. The CDR3 DNA reads as TGTGCCAGCAGTTCGCCCCCCGGCGAGCAGTACGTC. Encoded protein: CASSSPPGEQYV.

This chain joins TRBV2 and TRBJ2-5, with 11 bases fitting TRBD2. Germline-derived CDR1 and CDR2 are SNHLY and FYNNEI. J gave up 0 bases and V 5 bases, and 5 bases lay outside the gene matches. The CDR3 loop spans 16 amino acids. The CDR3 is CASSSTSGGNQETQYF. CDR3 DNA sequence: TGTGCCAGCAGTTCTACTAGCGGGGGTAACCAAGAGACCCAGTACTTC.

The chain carries TRBV6-5 and TRBJ1-1; TRBD1 is a possible D gene (5 bases). The V and J ends lost 0 bases and 6 bases respectively, with 11 bases between them. The CDR3 has 14 residues. CDR1 is MNHEY and CDR2 is SVGAGI in the germline V gene. The CDR3 loop is CASSYSGGRAEAFF. CDR3 nucleotides: TGTGCCAGCAGTTACTCCGGGGGAAGGGCTGAAGCTTTCTTT.

V gene TRBV7-8 combines with J gene TRBJ1-3; D gene uncertain. The CDR3 spans 12 residues. Germline lookup yields CDR1 SGHVS and CDR2 FQNEAQ. V lost 1 base, J lost 9 bases, and 7 bases lay in between. The CDR3 DNA sequence: TGTGCCAGCAGCTTAGAGCGGGGCACCATATATTTT. Translating gives CASSLERGTIYF.

The chain has TRBV12-3 or TRBV12-4 and TRBJ1-6; 7 bases fit TRBD1. There are 11 residues in the CDR3. V dropped 6 bases and J dropped 13; count of bases not matched to a gene: 3. The DNA for the CDR3 is TGTGCCAGCAGGCGCAGGGGGCCCCTCCACTTT. Amino acid sequence: CASRRRGPLHF.

The genes are TRBV3-1 (or the pseudogene TRBV3-2) and TRBJ2-2; 8 bases match TRBD2. Germline V gene data show CDR1 as LGHDT and CDR2 as YNNKEL (reference sequence). The CDR3 spans 15 residues. The trim removed 1 base at V and 6 bases at J, leaving 4 bases unmatched. The CDR3 spells CASSQAGGVPGELFF. DNA of the CDR3: TGTGCCAGCAGCCAAGCGGGGGGGGTGCCCGGGGAGCTGTTTTTT.

The V and J genes are TRBV4-1 and TRBJ1-1, with TRBD1 matching 7 bases. CDR1 and CDR2 (germline): MGHRA, YSYEKL. This CDR3 comprises 14 residues. Losses at the gene ends were 4 bases for V and 0 bases for J; bases not matched to a gene: 2. The DNA of the CDR3 is TGCGCCAGCAGCCTTGGGACAGTGAACACTGAAGCTTTCTTT. Translation: CASSLGTVNTEAFF.

The rearrangement uses TRBV5-1 and TRBJ2-5; TRBD1 matches 8 bases. V dropped 4 bases and J dropped 4; count of bases not matched to a gene: 6. This CDR3 contains 14 residues. Germline V CDR1 and CDR2: SGHRS, YFSETQ. This CDR3 is CASSGGTGRETQYF. The CDR3 DNA sequence: TGCGCCAGCAGCGGAGGGACAGGTAGAGAGACCCAGTACTTC.

The V and J genes are TRBV5-1 and TRBJ2-1; the match to TRBD2 covers 11 bases. The germline CDR1 and CDR2 sequences are SGHRS and YFSETQ. The trim removed 4 bases at V and 9 bases at J, leaving 18 bases unmatched. This CDR3 has 18 residues. The CDR3 DNA follows: TGCGCCAGCAGCAAAATAGCCGGCCTAGCGGGGGGAGGGAGTGAGCAGTTCTTC. As protein: CASSKIAGLAGGGSEQFF.

V and J are TRBV19 and TRBJ2-1; tentatively, D is TRBD2 (6 bases). The V end lost 8 bases, the J end lost 3 bases, and 14 bases lay between the germline ends. The germline gives CDR1 LNHDA, CDR2 SQIVND (reference sequence). The CDR3 loop spans 14 amino acids. The CDR3 region is CASRRLANYNEQFF. Written as DNA, the CDR3 is TGTGCCAGTCGCCGGCTAGCGAACTACAATGAGCAGTTCTTC.

This rearrangement joins TRBV20-1 to TRBJ2-5; 12 bases map to TRBD2. Germline lookup yields CDR1 DFQATT and CDR2 SNEGSKA (reference sequence). V was pared by 6 bases and J by 4 bases, with 6 bases of the junction left unmatched. This CDR3 has 14 residues. The CDR3 reads CSASLLAGGETQYF. The DNA for the CDR3 is TGCAGTGCAAGTCTACTAGCGGGGGGAGAGACCCAGTACTTC.

The chain employs TRBV18 and TRBJ2-7; 15 nucleotides line up with TRBD2. Germline-derived CDR1 and CDR2 are KGHSH and LQKENI. The V and J ends lost 3 bases and 6 bases, in that order; junction bases with no gene match: 0. CDR3 length: 14 amino acids. The CDR3 loop is CASSPGLAGGEQYF. The CDR3 region has the DNA TGTGCCAGCTCACCGGGACTAGCGGGGGGCGAGCAGTACTTC.

J is TRBJ1-1 and V is TRBV29-1; a weak D match, TRBD1 (5 bases). The germline V gene has CDR1 SQVTM and CDR2 ANQGSEA. The CDR3 covers 13 residues. V was shortened by 7 bases and J by 0 bases, with 12 bases between the two germline ends. CDR3 loop: CSEAGPMNTEAFF. The CDR3 bases are TGCAGCGAAGCGGGACCTATGAACACTGAAGCTTTCTTT.

V is TRBV18 and J is TRBJ1-5; possible D gene TRBD1, 6 bases. V was trimmed by 6 bases and J by 4 bases, leaving 16 bases between them. There are 15 residues in the CDR3. Germline CDR1 and CDR2: KGHSH and LQKENI. The CDR3 region is CASSGGGHRNQPQHF. The CDR3, as DNA: TGTGCCAGCTCGGGGGGGGGACACCGGAATCAGCCCCAGCATTTT.

The CDR3 spells CASSGQVRTFYTF. The CDR3 bases are TGTGCCAGCAGTGGACAGGTTAGAACCTTCTACACCTTC. The genes are TRBV6-2 or TRBV6-3 and TRBJ1-2; TRBD1 matches 7 bases. CDR1 is MNHEY, CDR2 SVGEGT, per germline. The CDR3 length is 13 residues. The V segment lost 5 bases and the J segment 10 bases; nucleotides outside the gene matches: 10.

V usage is TRBV2 and J usage is TRBJ1-3; no clear D gene. This CDR3 is 17 amino acids long. Germline loops: CDR1 SNHLY, CDR2 FYNNEI. V lost 5 bases to trimming and J lost 0 bases, with 17 bases between them. The CDR3 nucleotides are TGTGCCAGCAGTTTAATGGGCCTGTCCGACTCTGGAAACACCATATATTTT. Translation: CASSLMGLSDSGNTIYF.

This chain connects TRBV3-1 (or the pseudogene TRBV3-2) to TRBJ1-2, with D possibly being TRBD1 (5 bases). The V end lost 1 base, the J end lost 4 bases, and 13 bases lay between the germline ends. Germline CDR1 and CDR2: LGHDT and YNNKEL (reference sequence). This CDR3 has 15 amino acids. The CDR3 reads CASSQAADISYGYTF. DNA of the CDR3: TGTGCCAGCAGCCAAGCCGCGGACATCAGCTATGGCTACACCTTC.

This clone has just one count. CDR3 residues: CATSAAPGTGSTDTQYF. The CDR3 nucleotides are TGTGCCACCAGTGCCGCCCCCGGGACAGGGAGCACAGATACGCAGTATTTT. The chain recombines TRBV24-1 with TRBJ2-3, with 9 bases lining up with TRBD1. V was pared by 5 bases and J by 0 bases, with 8 bases of the junction left unmatched. There are 17 residues in the CDR3. The germline gives CDR1 KGHDR, CDR2 SFDVKD.